This TCR beta chain was documented in a study of shared clonotypes between healthy human individuals. This clone was counted a few times. Original methodology: Junction-only sequences without quality scores were provided by ImmunoSEQ, so filtering was different. The table came from immunoSEQ multiplex PCR; TCRdb's copy has only in-frame clones and leaves some out. V and J calls and clone size are as listed in that table; D and trimming were resolved from the DNA. The sample lists about 2.1 million clones; approximately 92% were seen once. Naive CD8 cells lacked CD45RO and underwent positive selection for CCR7, leaving out terminally differentiated effector memory CD45RA+ cells. Sample: naive CD8+ T cells from PBMCs. This TCR derives from a man aged 18-30 years in good health. Some clones in this sample may be carry-over from other donors' samples.

The CDR3 spells CASSLYKAGNTIYF. The DNA of the CDR3 is TGTGCCAGCAGCCTCTACAAGGCTGGAAACACCATATATTTT. The chain is built from TRBV28 and TRBJ1-3; D remains unclear. This CDR3 has 14 amino acids. V gave up 6 bases and J gave up 2 bases, with 11 bases separating them. CDR1 and CDR2 from the germline V gene are MDHEN and SYDVKM.